This is a list of T cell receptor beta chains from one sample in a study of regulatory dendritic cells for organ transplantation. The protocol was immunoSEQ multiplex PCR, while the TCRdb copy is restricted to in-frame clones and leaves out a portion. This sample has 30,000 or so clones, with 82% found just once. Source material: naive CD8+ T cells from blood. These receptors originate from a human donor in good health. The CDR3 runs from the conserved cysteine through the conserved F or W. D genes are given only for firm matches.

v_call	d_call	cdr3_aa
TRBV11-3	TRBD1	CASSPRLGIDRDRGSPLHF
TRBV9	NA	CASSVEGTGGRNTEAFF
TRBV7-6	NA	CASSPEGHEQYF
TRBV7-6	NA	CASSLGFRDSAGELFF
TRBV10-3	TRBD1	CAISDGQATYEQYF
TRBV10-3	NA	CAISDLDSPYGYTF
TRBV9	NA	CASSQNTGELFF
TRBV6-5	TRBD1	CASSYRRRDSEAFF
TRBV7-8	TRBD2	CASSSGTSGANEQFF
TRBV7-2	NA	CASSFPLSGSSYNEQFF
TRBV7-6	TRBD1	CASSSLPGTDSYEQYF
TRBV27	TRBD1	CASTSGGKEQFF